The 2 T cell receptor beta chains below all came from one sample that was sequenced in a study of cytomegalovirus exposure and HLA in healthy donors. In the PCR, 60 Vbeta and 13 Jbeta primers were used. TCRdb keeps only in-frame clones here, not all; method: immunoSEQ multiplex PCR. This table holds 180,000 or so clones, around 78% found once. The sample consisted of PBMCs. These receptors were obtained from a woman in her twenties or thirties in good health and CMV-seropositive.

DNA of the CDR3: TGTGCCTGGAGTGTAGGTATTGCGGGAGGCCAAGAGACCCAGTACTTC. This encodes CAWSVGIAGGQETQYF. The chain carries TRBV30 and TRBJ2-5, with 8 nucleotides matching TRBD2. The CDR3 extends over 16 amino acids. The J segment lost 1 base and the V segment lost 0 bases, leaving 7 bases of the junction unmatched. The germline V gene encodes CDR1 GTSNPN and CDR2 SVGIG (reference sequence).

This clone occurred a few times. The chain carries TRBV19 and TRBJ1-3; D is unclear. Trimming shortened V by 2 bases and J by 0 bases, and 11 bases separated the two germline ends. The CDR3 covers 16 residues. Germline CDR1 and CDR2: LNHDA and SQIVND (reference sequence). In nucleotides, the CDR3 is TGTGCCAGTAGTATACCGGCCAGGATCTCTGGAAACACCATATATTTT. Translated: CASSIPARISGNTIYF.